This TCR beta chain emerged from a study of cytomegalovirus exposure and HLA in healthy donors. Study-wide context: For the approximately 400 genotyped donors, 75% to 90% fell within the Caucasian-associated ancestry cluster.

Study findings and constraints: Later analysis identified over 15,000 TCR beta sequences associated with HLA alleles, using a false discovery rate threshold of 0.05. 87-base-pair reads could not separate some V segments, including TRBV6-2 and TRBV6-3. Rarity held for most TCR sequences, but there were some public TCRs that occurred in many donors.

Primers for the PCR totalled 60 Vbeta and 13 Jbeta. Produced via immunoSEQ multiplex PCR; TCRdb's table is partial and in-frame only. There are 60,000 to 80,000 clones in the sample, with 0.83% held by the top ten. V lost 0 bases and J 3 bases, leaving 19 bases between the germline ends. The CDR3 is made up of 18 amino acids. From germline, CDR1 is LGHNA and CDR2 YSLEER. As to this clone: Its antigen remains unidentified.

The J gene is TRBJ2-3, the V gene TRBV4-3; possibly TRBD1 for D (6 bases). Input material: PBMCs. The clonotype was recovered from a boy between 10 and 17 years old in good health and CMV-seronegative. The CDR3, as DNA: TGCGCCAGCAGCCAAGATGCATTGGGGCAGGGGTTAACAGATACGCAGTATTTT. It encodes CASSQDALGQGLTDTQYF.